The clone carrying this T cell receptor (beta chain) is labeled as medium-sized. Antigen: not known. The repertoire was sequenced with immunoSEQ multiplex PCR; TCRdb's copy has only in-frame clones and lacks some. Of 25,000 to 30,000 clones in the sample, around four fifths are singletons; the top ten hold 6% to 8%. Time point of the sample: week 5, during vaccination. With topical imiquimod, each dose of the vaccine consisted of 300 ug of mutant IDH1 20-mer peptide. This CDR3 has 15 residues. CDR1 and CDR2 from the germline V gene are SGHRS and YFSETQ. The V and J ends lost 0 bases and 9 bases respectively, with 16 bases between them. This specimen belongs to a study of a mutant IDH1 vaccine in newly diagnosed glioma. The overall study: Initiation of the vaccine course occurred 4-6 weeks after radiotherapy alone, or alongside temozolomide cycles. Before enrollment, patients got radiotherapy alone, temozolomide alone, or mostly the combination.

The sequence was obtained from a middle-aged man with glioma. Some clones in this sample may be carry-over from other donors' samples. The chain combines TRBV5-1 with TRBJ1-5; maybe TRBD1 (6 bases). The specimen was PBMCs, collected from a glioma patient whose treatment included an IDH1 peptide vaccine. Here the CDR3 reads CASSLDWPGAWPQHF. The CDR3 DNA sequence: TGCGCCAGCAGCTTGGATTGGCCAGGGGCCTGGCCCCAGCATTTT.